A selection of T cell receptor beta chains follows, all from one sample in a study of T cells in Graves' hyperthyroidism and ophthalmopathy. TCRdb passed the multiplex PCR reads through MiXCR, listing each CDR3 protein once. The data contain 650,000 to 750,000 distinct CDR3 sequences, about 14% of them singletons. Material: blood. The receptors shown here come from a woman younger than 35 with Graves' hyperthyroidism. The CDR3 runs from the conserved cysteine through the conserved F or W. A D gene is named only where the DNA matches it firmly. The size of a clone is reported for some rows only, either as once, few or many, or as a class for expanded clones.

abundance: many; j_gene: TRBJ1-1; len: 17; v_gene: TRBV7-9; d_gene: TRBD1; CDR3nt: TGTGCCAGCAGCTTACCTGCCGGGACAGGGGACCCCACTGAAGCTTTCTTT; CDR3aa: CASSLPAGTGDPTEAFF
abundance: -; j_gene: TRBJ2-7; len: 14; v_gene: TRBV9; d_gene: -; CDR3nt: TGTGCCAGCAGCGCCTCAGGGACTCTTAGCAAGCAGTGCTTC; CDR3aa: CASSASGTLSKQCF
abundance: few; j_gene: TRBJ1-5; len: 15; v_gene: TRBV28; d_gene: -; CDR3nt: TGTGCCAGCAGAGGGACGGTGGACCTGAATCAGCCCCAGCATTTT; CDR3aa: CASRGTVDLNQPQHF
abundance: -; j_gene: TRBJ2-1; len: 14; v_gene: TRBV29-1; d_gene: TRBD2; CDR3nt: TGCAGCGTCCAAGGGACTAGCGGGAGCAATGAGCAGTTCTTC; CDR3aa: CSVQGTSGSNEQFF
abundance: few; j_gene: TRBJ2-7; len: 15; v_gene: TRBV29-1; d_gene: TRBD2; CDR3nt: TGCAGCGTTGAGCGACTAGCGGGAGGGCCGGGGGAGCAGTACTTC; CDR3aa: CSVERLAGGPGEQYF
abundance: -; j_gene: TRBJ2-7; len: 15; v_gene: TRBV4-1; d_gene: TRBD1; CDR3nt: TGCGCCAGCAGCCGTGGACCGGGACAGAAGGACGAGCAGTACTTC; CDR3aa: CASSRGPGQKDEQYF
abundance: many; j_gene: TRBJ2-3; len: 17; v_gene: TRBV11-3; d_gene: TRBD2; CDR3nt: TGTGCCAGCAGCCAAAAGCGGAGCGGGATACTCACAGATACGCAGTATTTT; CDR3aa: CASSQKRSGILTDTQYF
abundance: few; j_gene: TRBJ2-1; len: 16; v_gene: TRBV12-3/TRBV12-4; d_gene: TRBD2; CDR3nt: TGTGCCAGCAGCCCTCCGGGACTAGGTTCCTACAATGAGCAGTTCTTC; CDR3aa: CASSPPGLGSYNEQFF
abundance: many; j_gene: TRBJ2-7; len: 17; v_gene: TRBV12-3/TRBV12-4; d_gene: -; CDR3nt: TGTGCCAGCAGTTTAGCATACAAGGACTTCAGGCCCTACGAGCAGTACTTC; CDR3aa: CASSLAYKDFRPYEQYF
abundance: -; j_gene: TRBJ2-7; len: 17; v_gene: TRBV6-5; d_gene: TRBD2; CDR3nt: TGTGCCAGCAGTTACAGTTTCAACAGCGGGAGGTTCTACGAGCAGTACTTC; CDR3aa: CASSYSFNSGRFYEQYF
abundance: many; j_gene: TRBJ2-3; len: 14; v_gene: TRBV7-2; d_gene: TRBD2; CDR3nt: TGTGCCAGCAGCTGGGGAGGGTCTCCAGATACGCAGTATTTT; CDR3aa: CASSWGGSPDTQYF
abundance: -; j_gene: TRBJ2-1; len: 13; v_gene: TRBV19; d_gene: -; CDR3nt: TGTGCCAGTAGAAAAGGGACCTACAATGAGCAGTTCTTC; CDR3aa: CASRKGTYNEQFF
abundance: many; j_gene: TRBJ2-3; len: 16; v_gene: TRBV6-1; d_gene: TRBD1; CDR3nt: TGTGCCAGCAGCGACGGGGACAGGTTGCTCACAGATACGCAGTATTTT; CDR3aa: CASSDGDRLLTDTQYF
abundance: many; j_gene: TRBJ2-2; len: 16; v_gene: TRBV28; d_gene: -; CDR3nt: TGTGCCAGCAGTCGGCACAGGGCGGAAAGCACCGGGGAGCTGTTTTTT; CDR3aa: CASSRHRAESTGELFF
abundance: many; j_gene: TRBJ1-1; len: 14; v_gene: TRBV4-3; d_gene: -; CDR3nt: TGCGCCAGCAGCCAAGATAGCAGGGCCACTGAAGCTTTCTTT; CDR3aa: CASSQDSRATEAFF
abundance: many; j_gene: TRBJ2-3; len: 14; v_gene: TRBV11-2; d_gene: -; CDR3nt: TGTGCCAGCAGCTTAGATTTGGGGTCAGATACGCAGTATTTT; CDR3aa: CASSLDLGSDTQYF
abundance: many; j_gene: TRBJ1-4; len: 14; v_gene: TRBV13; d_gene: -; CDR3nt: TGTGCCAGCAGCTCACAGGGAACTAATGAAAAACTGTTTTTT; CDR3aa: CASSSQGTNEKLFF
abundance: -; j_gene: TRBJ1-2; len: 12; v_gene: TRBV19; d_gene: TRBD1; CDR3nt: TGTGCCAGTGATTCAGGGGGCCATGGCTACACCTTC; CDR3aa: CASDSGGHGYTF
abundance: few; j_gene: TRBJ2-7; len: 13; v_gene: TRBV18; d_gene: -; CDR3nt: TGTGCCAGCTCACCGCAGGTAAACTACGAGCAGTACTTC; CDR3aa: CASSPQVNYEQYF
abundance: few; j_gene: TRBJ2-7; len: 16; v_gene: TRBV4-1; d_gene: -; CDR3nt: TGCGCCAGCAGCCAAGATCTTGGGGGAAGCCCTTACGAGCAGTACTTC; CDR3aa: CASSQDLGGSPYEQYF
abundance: few; j_gene: TRBJ1-2; len: 17; v_gene: TRBV15; d_gene: -; CDR3nt: TGTGCCACCAGCAGAGATGGCTCGGGGGGTTCTTACTATGGCTACACCTTC; CDR3aa: CATSRDGSGGSYYGYTF
abundance: many; j_gene: TRBJ2-5; len: 15; v_gene: TRBV7-7; d_gene: -; CDR3nt: TGTGCTAGCAGCTTTGGCCAATATCCGCAAGAGACCCAGTACTTC; CDR3aa: CASSFGQYPQETQYF
abundance: -; j_gene: TRBJ2-5; len: 14; v_gene: TRBV14; d_gene: -; CDR3nt: TGTGCCAGCAGCCAAGATCCAACTATGAAGACCCAGTACTTC; CDR3aa: CASSQDPTMKTQYF
abundance: once; j_gene: TRBJ1-1; len: 11; v_gene: TRBV5-6; d_gene: -; CDR3nt: TGTGCCAGCAGCTTTTTAGCTGAAGCTTTCTTT; CDR3aa: CASSFLAEAFF
abundance: few; j_gene: TRBJ2-5; len: 16; v_gene: TRBV5-5; d_gene: -; CDR3nt: TGTGCCAGCAGCTTGGGCTCCCTTACAACGGGGGAGACCCAGTACTTC; CDR3aa: CASSLGSLTTGETQYF
abundance: many; j_gene: TRBJ2-3; len: 14; v_gene: TRBV29-1; d_gene: TRBD2; CDR3nt: TGCAGCGTTACGGGACTAGCGGACACAGATACGCAGTATTTT; CDR3aa: CSVTGLADTDTQYF
abundance: -; j_gene: TRBJ2-2; len: 17; v_gene: TRBV28; d_gene: -; CDR3nt: TGTGCCAGCAGTTCTTTGGGGGCTCTTAAGGTAGCCGGGGAGCTGTTTTTT; CDR3aa: CASSSLGALKVAGELFF
abundance: many; j_gene: TRBJ2-2; len: 16; v_gene: TRBV28; d_gene: -; CDR3nt: TGTGCCAGCAGTTTCGCTTACAGCGGGAACACCGGGGAGCTGTTTTTT; CDR3aa: CASSFAYSGNTGELFF
abundance: -; j_gene: TRBJ1-3; len: 17; v_gene: TRBV6-1; d_gene: -; CDR3nt: TGTGCCAGCAGTGAAGCGTCCGGGGCCCACTCTGGAAACACCATATATTTT; CDR3aa: CASSEASGAHSGNTIYF
abundance: -; j_gene: TRBJ2-4; len: 14; v_gene: TRBV27; d_gene: TRBD1; CDR3nt: TGTGCCAGCAGTTGGGACAGGGGAAAAAACATTCAGTACTTC; CDR3aa: CASSWDRGKNIQYF
abundance: -; j_gene: TRBJ2-7; len: 15; v_gene: TRBV19; d_gene: TRBD2; CDR3nt: TGTGCCAGTAGTATAGCCAAGCGGGAGATCGACGAGCAGTACTTC; CDR3aa: CASSIAKREIDEQYF
abundance: few; j_gene: TRBJ2-1; len: 16; v_gene: TRBV24-1; d_gene: -; CDR3nt: TGTGCCACCAGTGGGTATTCAGCGGAGTCCTACAATGAGCAGTTCTTC; CDR3aa: CATSGYSAESYNEQFF
abundance: -; j_gene: TRBJ1-1; len: 15; v_gene: TRBV28; d_gene: TRBD1; CDR3nt: TGTGCCAGCAGTGGCCCCGGGACAGGAAACACTGAAGCTTTCTTT; CDR3aa: CASSGPGTGNTEAFF
abundance: many; j_gene: TRBJ1-1; len: 14; v_gene: TRBV18; d_gene: -; CDR3nt: TGTGCCAGCTCACCAATTCAGAGGAACACTGAAGCTTTCTTT; CDR3aa: CASSPIQRNTEAFF
abundance: many; j_gene: TRBJ1-2; len: 13; v_gene: TRBV27; d_gene: TRBD1; CDR3nt: TGTGCCAGCAGTTTAAGGGGGCTTCAAGGCTACACCTTC; CDR3aa: CASSLRGLQGYTF
abundance: many; j_gene: TRBJ2-5; len: 12; v_gene: TRBV11-2; d_gene: TRBD2; CDR3nt: TGTGCCAGCAGCCGACTAGCGGGAGCCCCGTACTTC; CDR3aa: CASSRLAGAPYF
abundance: -; j_gene: TRBJ1-5; len: 15; v_gene: TRBV6-1; d_gene: -; CDR3nt: TGTGCCAGCAGCGCCGATGCAGGGACCTATCAGCCCCAGCATTTT; CDR3aa: CASSADAGTYQPQHF
abundance: -; j_gene: TRBJ2-1; len: 17; v_gene: TRBV6-2/TRBV6-3; d_gene: -; CDR3nt: TGTGCCAGCAGACCCCGGCGTTGGGGTAGCGGCCACAATGAGCAGTTCTTC; CDR3aa: CASRPRRWGSGHNEQFF